One and the same sample provided the 4 T cell receptor beta chains below, sequenced in a study of cytomegalovirus exposure and HLA in healthy donors. With 60 Vbeta and 13 Jbeta primers, the PCR was carried out. Assay: immunoSEQ multiplex PCR; the TCRdb copy retains only in-frame clones and omits some. The sample consists of around 150,000 clones, roughly 80% of them appearing once. Sequencing was done on a sample of PBMCs. These receptors came from a male donor in good health and CMV-seronegative.

The chain uses TRBV7-3 and TRBJ1-2; D is undetermined. Trimming cost V 5 bases and J 3 bases, with 10 bases left between them. Germline V lookup: CDR1 SGHTA, CDR2 FQGTGA. CDR3 length: 13 amino acids. This chain's CDR3 is CASSLHSDYGYTF. The CDR3 region has the DNA TGTGCCAGCAGCCTCCACAGTGACTATGGCTACACCTTC.

The chain joins TRBV4-3 to TRBJ2-1; D gene ambiguous. Germline CDR1 reads LGHNA; CDR2 reads YSLEER. Trimming took 0 bases from V and 5 from J, leaving 14 bases between them. The CDR3 is made up of 16 amino acids. For the CDR3, the DNA is TGCGCCAGCAGCCAAGATCGAGGTCTCGCCCACAATGAGCAGTTCTTC. This gives the protein CASSQDRGLAHNEQFF.

In its sample, this clone was seen once. CDR3 protein: CASSPGPTTSGTEQYF. The CDR3 DNA is TGTGCCAGCAGCCCGGGGCCTACGACTAGCGGGACCGAGCAGTACTTC. The chain carries TRBV5-6 and TRBJ2-7, with TRBD2 identical over 11 bases. The CDR3 extends over 16 amino acids. J lost 6 bases, V lost 4 bases, and 12 bases had no gene match. CDR1 SGHDT and CDR2 YYEEEE come from the germline V gene. Full variable domain (missing parts from reference TRBV5-6 and TRBJ2-7): DAGVTQSPTHLIKTRGQQVTLRCSPKSGHDTVSWYQQALGQGPQFIFQYYEEEERQRGNFPDRFSGHQFPNYSSELNVNALLLGDSALYLCASSPGPTTSGTEQYFGPGTRLTVT.

V gene TRBV4-1 combines with J gene TRBJ1-2; perhaps TRBD1 as D (5 bases). CDR1 and CDR2 (germline): MGHRA, YSYEKL. The CDR3 covers 20 residues. V gave up 3 bases and J gave up 0 bases, with 26 bases separating them. CDR3 protein: CASSHGSPRQLRVANYGYTF. The CDR3 DNA sequence: TGCGCCAGCAGCCATGGATCACCGAGACAGCTTAGGGTAGCTAACTATGGCTACACCTTC.